A selection of T cell receptor beta chains follows, all from one sample in a study of regulatory T cells in long-lasting Graves disease. TCRdb ran MiXCR on the multiplex PCR reads and lists one entry per CDR3 protein. The sample includes fewer than 550,000 distinct CDR3 sequences, about 16% of them seen just once. The sample also formed part of further work on T cells in Graves' hyperthyroidism and ophthalmopathy.

The specimen comprised peripheral blood mononuclear cells (PBMCs), sampled at new diagnosis, from a patient treated with antithyroid drugs. The receptor set was obtained from a woman aged 35 to 60 with Graves disease. CDR3s include the opening cysteine and the closing phenylalanine or tryptophan. Each record gives: clone size, D gene, V gene, J gene, CDR3 protein, CDR3 DNA. A D gene is named only where the DNA matches it firmly. Clone size is given for some rows only: seen once, a few or many times, or a class if the clone is expanded.

clone size: few
D gene: TRBD1
V gene: TRBV18
J gene: TRBJ2-5
CDR3 protein: CASSPRDRGTETQYF
CDR3 DNA: TGTGCCAGCTCACCACGGGACAGGGGAACAGAGACCCAGTACTTC

clone size: many
D gene: TRBD1
V gene: TRBV30
J gene: TRBJ1-1
CDR3 protein: CAWSVAGGLTEAFF
CDR3 DNA: TGTGCCTGGAGTGTAGCAGGGGGCCTGACTGAAGCTTTCTTT

clone size: -
D gene: -
V gene: TRBV6-2/TRBV6-3
J gene: TRBJ1-6
CDR3 protein: CASSYGAESYNSPLHF
CDR3 DNA: TGTGCCAGCAGTTACGGGGCAGAATCCTATAATTCACCCCTCCACTTT

clone size: few
D gene: -
V gene: TRBV20-1
J gene: TRBJ1-5
CDR3 protein: CSAYRDPNQPQHF
CDR3 DNA: TGCAGTGCATACCGGGACCCCAATCAGCCCCAGCATTTT

clone size: many
D gene: -
V gene: TRBV7-2
J gene: TRBJ2-3
CDR3 protein: CASSLARSDTQYF
CDR3 DNA: TGTGCCAGCAGCTTAGCGCGGTCGGATACGCAGTATTTT

clone size: -
D gene: -
V gene: TRBV20-1
J gene: TRBJ2-7
CDR3 protein: CSAPAEGSNSYEQYF
CDR3 DNA: TGCAGTGCCCCAGCCGAAGGGAGCAACTCCTACGAGCAGTACTTC

clone size: many
D gene: -
V gene: TRBV12-3/TRBV12-4
J gene: TRBJ1-2
CDR3 protein: CASKEGSHGYTF
CDR3 DNA: TGTGCCAGCAAGGAGGGGTCACATGGCTACACCTTC

clone size: -
D gene: TRBD1
V gene: TRBV29-1
J gene: TRBJ1-1
CDR3 protein: CSAQGAEENTEAFF
CDR3 DNA: TGCAGCGCCCAGGGGGCAGAAGAGAACACTGAAGCTTTCTTT

clone size: -
D gene: -
V gene: TRBV12-5
J gene: TRBJ1-1
CDR3 protein: CASGLAENTEAFF
CDR3 DNA: TGTGCTAGTGGTTTGGCAGAGAACACTGAAGCTTTCTTT

clone size: many
D gene: TRBD1
V gene: TRBV28
J gene: TRBJ1-2
CDR3 protein: CASSLGGQGLNYGYTF
CDR3 DNA: TGTGCCAGCAGTTTAGGGGGACAGGGCCTTAACTATGGCTACACCTTC

clone size: few
D gene: -
V gene: TRBV14
J gene: TRBJ2-7
CDR3 protein: CASSQDSPGREQYF
CDR3 DNA: TGTGCCAGCAGCCAAGATAGCCCGGGGCGGGAGCAGTACTTC

clone size: -
D gene: TRBD1
V gene: TRBV7-8
J gene: TRBJ1-5
CDR3 protein: CASSPGARGLSQPQHF
CDR3 DNA: TGTGCCAGCAGCCCGGGTGCCAGGGGGCTTAGTCAGCCCCAGCATTTT

clone size: -
D gene: -
V gene: TRBV27
J gene: TRBJ1-2
CDR3 protein: CASSLRHRGAPYGYTF
CDR3 DNA: TGTGCCAGCAGTTTACGCCACAGAGGCGCCCCATATGGCTACACCTTC

clone size: many
D gene: -
V gene: TRBV3-1
J gene: TRBJ2-3
CDR3 protein: CASSLLSTSPDTQYF
CDR3 DNA: TGTGCCAGCAGCCTTTTGTCCACTAGCCCAGATACGCAGTATTTT

clone size: many
D gene: -
V gene: TRBV5-1
J gene: TRBJ1-5
CDR3 protein: CASSLTPNQPQHF
CDR3 DNA: TGCGCCAGCAGCTTGACTCCCAATCAGCCCCAGCATTTT

clone size: many
D gene: -
V gene: TRBV5-4
J gene: TRBJ2-5
CDR3 protein: CASSPSGMRTRETQYF
CDR3 DNA: TGTGCCAGCAGCCCCTCCGGGATGCGGACCAGAGAGACCCAGTACTTC

clone size: many
D gene: TRBD1
V gene: TRBV20-1
J gene: TRBJ1-1
CDR3 protein: CSARVTGIEAFF
CDR3 DNA: TGCAGTGCTAGGGTGACAGGGATTGAAGCTTTCTTT

clone size: -
D gene: TRBD1
V gene: TRBV12-3/TRBV12-4
J gene: TRBJ1-2
CDR3 protein: CASSLGDREGYTF
CDR3 DNA: TGTGCCAGCAGTTTGGGGGACAGGGAAGGCTACACCTTC

clone size: many
D gene: TRBD2
V gene: TRBV7-9
J gene: TRBJ2-5
CDR3 protein: CASSTSVGETQYF
CDR3 DNA: TGTGCCAGCAGTACTAGCGTCGGGGAGACCCAGTACTTC

clone size: many
D gene: -
V gene: TRBV5-1
J gene: TRBJ2-3
CDR3 protein: CASSADGADTQYF
CDR3 DNA: TGCGCCAGCAGCGCTGACGGGGCAGATACGCAGTATTTT

clone size: -
D gene: -
V gene: TRBV12-3/TRBV12-4
J gene: TRBJ1-3
CDR3 protein: CASTPGIDTIYF
CDR3 DNA: TGTGCCAGCACACCAGGGATAGACACCATATATTTT

clone size: few
D gene: TRBD2
V gene: TRBV5-1
J gene: TRBJ2-1
CDR3 protein: CASSTSSGGHNEQFF
CDR3 DNA: TGCGCCAGCAGCACTTCTAGCGGGGGGCACAATGAGCAGTTCTTC

clone size: many
D gene: TRBD1
V gene: TRBV2
J gene: TRBJ2-7
CDR3 protein: CASMPGQGSSGQYF
CDR3 DNA: TGTGCCAGCATGCCGGGACAGGGCTCCAGCGGGCAGTACTTC

clone size: -
D gene: -
V gene: TRBV2
J gene: TRBJ1-6
CDR3 protein: CASSGNYNSPLHF
CDR3 DNA: TGTGCCAGCAGTGGCAACTATAATTCACCCCTCCACTTT

clone size: -
D gene: -
V gene: TRBV7-9
J gene: TRBJ2-2
CDR3 protein: CASSLLSLRQGRATGELFF
CDR3 DNA: TGTGCCAGCAGCTTATTATCCCTCCGGCAGGGACGGGCCACCGGGGAGCTGTTTTTT

clone size: -
D gene: TRBD1
V gene: TRBV7-3
J gene: TRBJ1-1
CDR3 protein: CASSPTGGTGGLGTEAFF
CDR3 DNA: TGTGCCAGCAGCCCTACGGGCGGGACAGGGGGTTTGGGTACTGAAGCTTTCTTT

clone size: few
D gene: -
V gene: TRBV6-5
J gene: TRBJ1-4
CDR3 protein: CASSYSAVSEKLFF
CDR3 DNA: TGTGCCAGCAGTTACTCGGCAGTCTCAGAAAAACTGTTTTTT

clone size: many
D gene: -
V gene: TRBV7-9
J gene: TRBJ2-3
CDR3 protein: CASSVQARAQYF
CDR3 DNA: TGTGCCAGCAGCGTTCAAGCTAGGGCGCAGTATTTT

clone size: few
D gene: -
V gene: TRBV4-1
J gene: TRBJ2-2
CDR3 protein: CASSLMGQLNTGELFF
CDR3 DNA: TGCGCCAGCAGCCTCATGGGGCAGCTGAACACCGGGGAGCTGTTTTTT

clone size: -
D gene: -
V gene: TRBV12-3/TRBV12-4
J gene: TRBJ1-1
CDR3 protein: CASSFRRGLNTEAFF
CDR3 DNA: TGTGCCAGCAGTTTTAGGAGAGGACTAAACACTGAAGCTTTCTTT

clone size: many
D gene: TRBD1
V gene: TRBV28
J gene: TRBJ1-6
CDR3 protein: CASRGGQGSVSPLHF
CDR3 DNA: TGTGCCAGCAGAGGGGGACAGGGATCAGTTTCACCCCTCCACTTT

clone size: many
D gene: -
V gene: TRBV12-3/TRBV12-4
J gene: TRBJ2-7
CDR3 protein: CASSLGGTLDEQYF
CDR3 DNA: TGTGCCAGCAGTTTAGGGGGGACCCTGGACGAGCAGTACTTC

clone size: -
D gene: TRBD1
V gene: TRBV7-9
J gene: TRBJ1-1
CDR3 protein: CASSLVGLADRLNTEAFF
CDR3 DNA: TGTGCCAGCAGCTTAGTTGGCTTAGCGGACAGGCTGAACACTGAAGCTTTCTTT

clone size: many
D gene: -
V gene: TRBV6-1
J gene: TRBJ2-5
CDR3 protein: CASEGPPRGETQYF
CDR3 DNA: TGTGCCAGCGAGGGCCCCCCAAGGGGGGAGACCCAGTACTTC

clone size: -
D gene: -
V gene: TRBV15
J gene: TRBJ1-4
CDR3 protein: CATSRVSGLWEKLFF
CDR3 DNA: TGTGCCACCAGCAGAGTATCCGGCCTTTGGGAAAAACTGTTTTTT

clone size: many
D gene: -
V gene: TRBV2
J gene: TRBJ1-6
CDR3 protein: CASTPDSGLGSPLHF
CDR3 DNA: TGTGCCAGCACACCCGACAGTGGGTTGGGATCACCCCTCCACTTT

clone size: many
D gene: TRBD1
V gene: TRBV2
J gene: TRBJ2-7
CDR3 protein: CASSVGTGVPYEQYF
CDR3 DNA: TGTGCCAGCAGTGTGGGGACAGGGGTCCCCTACGAGCAGTACTTC

clone size: many
D gene: -
V gene: TRBV28
J gene: TRBJ2-7
CDR3 protein: CASSQGSSYEQYF
CDR3 DNA: TGTGCCAGCAGCCAGGGGAGCTCCTACGAGCAGTACTTC

clone size: -
D gene: -
V gene: TRBV19
J gene: TRBJ1-4
CDR3 protein: CASSIDWTEKLFF
CDR3 DNA: TGTGCCAGTAGTATAGATTGGACTGAAAAACTGTTTTTT

clone size: -
D gene: -
V gene: TRBV11-3
J gene: TRBJ2-1
CDR3 protein: CASSLGPPAEQFF
CDR3 DNA: TGTGCCAGCAGCTTAGGACCTCCTGCTGAGCAGTTCTTC

clone size: -
D gene: TRBD1
V gene: TRBV12-3/TRBV12-4
J gene: TRBJ2-7
CDR3 protein: CASSGSGTGGFYEQYF
CDR3 DNA: TGTGCCAGCAGCGGATCCGGGACAGGGGGCTTCTACGAGCAGTACTTC

clone size: few
D gene: TRBD1
V gene: TRBV29-1
J gene: TRBJ1-5
CDR3 protein: CSAGQGLSQPQHF
CDR3 DNA: TGCAGCGCTGGACAGGGGCTGAGTCAGCCCCAGCATTTT

clone size: many
D gene: -
V gene: TRBV3-1
J gene: TRBJ1-1
CDR3 protein: CASSHQNVNTEAFF
CDR3 DNA: TGTGCCAGCAGCCATCAAAATGTGAACACTGAAGCTTTCTTT

clone size: few
D gene: -
V gene: TRBV7-9
J gene: TRBJ2-1
CDR3 protein: CASSPILDSYNEQFF
CDR3 DNA: TGTGCCAGCAGCCCAATACTGGACTCCTACAATGAGCAGTTCTTC

clone size: few
D gene: TRBD1
V gene: TRBV12-3/TRBV12-4
J gene: TRBJ1-1
CDR3 protein: CASSTGTGVTEALF
CDR3 DNA: TGTGCCAGCAGTACCGGGACAGGGGTGACTGAAGCTCTCTTT

clone size: many
D gene: -
V gene: TRBV18
J gene: TRBJ2-5
CDR3 protein: CASSPTEETQYF
CDR3 DNA: TGTGCCAGCTCACCGACTGAAGAGACCCAGTACTTC

clone size: few
D gene: -
V gene: TRBV7-9
J gene: TRBJ2-1
CDR3 protein: CASSLRDGIYNEQFF
CDR3 DNA: TGTGCCAGCAGCTTAAGGGACGGCATATACAATGAGCAGTTCTTC

clone size: many
D gene: -
V gene: TRBV7-2
J gene: TRBJ1-1
CDR3 protein: CASSLAGHPNTEAFF
CDR3 DNA: TGTGCCAGCAGCTTAGCGGGACACCCAAACACTGAAGCTTTCTTT

clone size: few
D gene: -
V gene: TRBV29-1
J gene: TRBJ2-3
CDR3 protein: CSPTRASSTDTQYF
CDR3 DNA: TGCAGCCCTACAAGGGCAAGTAGCACAGATACGCAGTATTTT

clone size: few
D gene: TRBD2
V gene: TRBV3-1
J gene: TRBJ2-3
CDR3 protein: CASSQTSGGAVSTDTQYF
CDR3 DNA: TGTGCCAGCAGCCAAACCAGCGGGGGGGCAGTGAGCACAGATACGCAGTATTTT

clone size: many
D gene: TRBD1
V gene: TRBV28
J gene: TRBJ1-5
CDR3 protein: CASSPPPGTGYSNQPQHF
CDR3 DNA: TGTGCCAGCAGTCCCCCCCCAGGGACAGGGTATAGCAATCAGCCCCAGCATTTT

clone size: -
D gene: -
V gene: TRBV14
J gene: TRBJ2-1
CDR3 protein: CASSQVLRASGYWGQFF
CDR3 DNA: -